The present TCR beta chain was sequenced within a study of cytomegalovirus exposure and HLA in healthy donors. Of note for this clone: Its antigen is as yet unknown.

Study results and limitations: The likely explanation for a cluster of highly shared sequence variants was sequencing artifact. A later analysis revealed that TCR association rates differed between HLA loci, peaking at DRB1 and bottoming out at HLA-C.

Germline CDR1 is SEHNR and CDR2 is FQNEAQ (reference sequence). The CDR3 has 15 amino acids. V gave up 1 base and J gave up 0 bases, with 7 bases separating them. A multiplex PCR was run with 60 Vbeta primers and 13 Jbeta primers. Here immunoSEQ multiplex PCR was the method, and the copy in TCRdb shows in-frame clones only, minus some. The sample contains approximately 190,000 clones, about 84% of which appear only once. This sequence was found in a man aged 45-60 years in good health and CMV-seronegative. The V and J genes are TRBV7-9 and TRBJ1-5, with D tentatively TRBD1 (5 bases). The sequenced sample was PBMCs. This CDR3 reads CASSLGGHSNQPQHF. The CDR3 DNA reads TGTGCCAGCAGCTTAGGGGGCCATAGCAATCAGCCCCAGCATTTT.